These 25 T cell receptor beta chains came from one sample sequenced in a study of blood T cells in healthy people across ages. Combining a sample-barcoded 5' primer with a J-beta primer mix, a second PCR ran for roughly 6 to 12 cycles. TCRdb called the 5' RACE reads again in MiXCR, with one record for every CDR3 protein. This table has some 1 million distinct CDR3 sequences, 45% appearing once. The sample comprised blood. The receptors shown here come from a woman aged 60 to 75 in good health.

The CDR3 loop reads CASSGLAATYEQYF. CDR3 bases: TGCGCCAGCAGTGGGCTAGCGGCTACCTACGAGCAGTACTTC. J is TRBJ2-7 and V is TRBV5-1, with TRBD2 matching 7 bases. The CDR3 has 14 amino acids. The germline CDR1 and CDR2 sequences are SGHRS and YFSETQ. After removal of 5 bases from V and 2 bases from J, the junction contained 7 bases not matched to a gene.

This chain connects TRBV6-4 to TRBJ1-5; D is unresolved. CDR1 MRHNA and CDR2 SNTAGT come from the germline V gene. Trimming pared 2 bases from V and 4 bases from J, leaving 6 bases between. The CDR3 loop spans 13 amino acids. This CDR3 is CASSDTVNQPQHF. The CDR3 nucleotides read TGTGCCAGCAGTGACACAGTGAATCAGCCCCAGCATTTT.

In its sample, this clonotype was seen a few times. The chain has TRBV20-1 and TRBJ2-1; D is undetermined. CDR1 is DFQATT and CDR2 is SNEGSKA in the germline V gene (reference sequence). V was clipped by 0 bases and J by 8 bases, with 11 bases between them. This CDR3 has 13 residues. DNA of the CDR3: TGCAGTGCTAGAGATATGGGGTTCGATGAGCAGTTCTTC. Amino acids: CSARDMGFDEQFF.

This chain joins TRBV9 and TRBJ2-7; D uncertain. The CDR3 has 13 amino acids. Germline-derived CDR1 and CDR2 are SGDLS and YYNGEE. With 2 bases removed from V and 6 bases from J, the gap between germline ends came to 12 bases. The CDR3 here is CASSVSRYGEQYF. CDR3 nucleotides: TGTGCCAGCAGCGTCTCTAGGTACGGCGAGCAGTACTTC.

This clonotype has more than one count but fewer than ten. The V and J genes are TRBV12-3 or TRBV12-4 and TRBJ2-4; 9 bases are shared with TRBD1. The DNA end lines up better with TRBJ2-7; the J call may be wrong. This CDR3 spans 17 amino acids. CDR3 sequence reads: CASSLGGGTGKGYEQYF. CDR3 in DNA: TGTGCCAGCAGTTTAGGAGGAGGGACAGGGAAGGGGTACGAGCAGTACTTC.

This clonotype was seen a few times. The rearrangement links TRBV9 to TRBJ1-4; 7 nucleotides line up with TRBD1. Germline CDR1 SGDLS, CDR2 YYNGEE. The CDR3 totals 16 residues. The J segment lost 1 base and the V segment lost 4 bases, leaving 7 bases of the junction unmatched. This CDR3 reads CASSWGSGGTNEKLFF. The CDR3 DNA is TGTGCCAGCAGCTGGGGGTCAGGGGGAACTAATGAAAAACTGTTTTTT.

The chain employs TRBV5-1 and TRBJ2-5, with TRBD2 as a possible D gene (6 bases). Germline CDR1 reads SGHRS; CDR2 reads YFSETQ. Trimming left V 4 bases short and J 11 bases short, with 18 bases between. The CDR3 is made up of 13 amino acids. CDR3 DNA: TGCGCCAGCAGCGGAGGGCAGAACAATGAGCAGTACTTC. Translation gives CASSGGQNNEQYF.

The chain links TRBV19 to TRBJ1-2; D uncertain. The V gene's germline CDR1 is LNHDA and CDR2 SQIVND (reference sequence). The CDR3 length is 13 residues. V was cut by 3 bases and J by 4 bases, with 9 bases left in between. CDR3 in DNA: TGTGCCAGTAGTATCGACACTCTCTATGGCTACACCTTC. Protein product: CASSIDTLYGYTF.

The chain recombines TRBV6-5 with TRBJ2-1, with D maybe TRBD2 (5 bases). The CDR3 is 15 amino acids. CDR1 and CDR2 (germline): MNHEY, SVGAGI. The V gene lost 2 bases and the J gene lost 0 bases, with 8 bases spanning the gap. Here the CDR3 DNA reads TGTGCCAGCAGTTACGATGGGAGCTCCTACAATGAGCAGTTCTTC. Its translation: CASSYDGSSYNEQFF.

The chain has TRBV20-1 and TRBJ1-5, with D tentatively TRBD1 (6 bases). V gave up 6 bases and J gave up 8 bases, with 20 bases separating them. This CDR3 has 14 amino acids. Germline V CDR1 and CDR2: DFQATT, SNEGSKA (reference sequence). CDR3 in DNA: TGCAGTGCCCCTCGGGACACCAGCGGGGAGCCCCAGCATTTT. Translation: CSAPRDTSGEPQHF.

The chain couples TRBV27 to TRBJ2-7, with D tentatively TRBD1 (6 bases). The closer fit of TRBJ2-5 to the DNA end suggests the J call may be wrong. Germline CDR1 and CDR2: MNHEY and SMNVEV (reference sequence). The CDR3 sequence is 15 residues long. The CDR3 region is CASNSGWATGETQYF. CDR3 in DNA: TGTGCCAGCAATTCCGGATGGGCTACAGGGGAGACCCAGTACTTC.

This clonotype was seen a few times. The chain links TRBV7-7 to TRBJ2-3, with 8 bases identical to TRBD2. The CDR3 is 17 amino acids. J lost 0 bases, V lost 11 bases, and 16 bases had no gene match. Germline V gene sequence: CDR1 SSHAT, CDR2 FNYEAQ (reference sequence). The chain's CDR3 is CAASTPGREHSTDTQYF. CDR3 coding DNA: TGTGCCGCCAGCACACCCGGGAGGGAACATAGCACAGATACGCAGTATTTT.

The chain carries TRBV29-1 and TRBJ1-2, with a tentative D call TRBD1 (5 bases). Germline CDR1 and CDR2: SQVTM and ANQGSEA. V was pared by 5 bases and J by 1 base, with 11 bases between. The CDR3 length is 13 residues. CDR3 region: CSVWEGLNYGYTF. Here the CDR3 DNA reads TGCAGCGTTTGGGAGGGACTTAACTATGGCTACACCTTC.

This rearrangement joins TRBV6-1 to TRBJ1-1; D perhaps matches TRBD1 (5 bases). With 2 bases removed from V and 0 bases from J, the gap between germline ends came to 10 bases. Germline-derived CDR1 and CDR2 are MNHNS and SASEGT. This CDR3 comprises 15 residues. The CDR3 here is CASSEYGGMNTEAFF. The CDR3, as DNA: TGTGCCAGCAGTGAATACGGGGGAATGAACACTGAAGCTTTCTTT.

This clonotype was found a few times. The rearrangement links TRBV27 to TRBJ2-3; D is unclear. CDR1 is MNHEY and CDR2 is SMNVEV in the germline V gene (reference sequence). The ends were cut back, 3 bases at V and 4 bases at J, with 8 bases in the middle. The CDR3 contains 13 residues. The CDR3 DNA is TGTGCCAGCAGTTTTGGTAACCCAGATACGCAGTATTTT. Translating gives CASSFGNPDTQYF.

This clonotype has more than one count but fewer than ten. The CDR3 spells CASSLRPGTYEQYF. The CDR3 nucleotides are TGTGCCAGCAGCTTACGCCCAGGAACCTACGAGCAGTACTTC. V and J are TRBV7-8 and TRBJ2-7, with unresolved D. V gave up 2 bases and J gave up 2 bases, with 10 bases separating them. From germline, CDR1 is SGHVS and CDR2 FQNEAQ. The CDR3 is 14 amino acids.

The chain couples TRBV9 to TRBJ2-3; D ambiguous. CDR3 length equals 13 residues. The ends were cut back, 5 bases at V and 2 bases at J, with 9 bases in the middle. CDR1 is SGDLS and CDR2 is YYNGEE in the germline V gene. The CDR3 loop reads CASSISPTDTQYF. The CDR3 region has the DNA TGTGCCAGCAGTATTAGCCCCACAGATACGCAGTATTTT.

This rearrangement joins TRBV7-9 to TRBJ2-1; 7 bases are a match to TRBD1. Trimming removed 5 bases from V and 4 bases from J; junction bases left unmatched: 2. Germline V lookup: CDR1 SEHNR, CDR2 FQNEAQ (reference sequence). The CDR3 covers 13 residues. In nucleotides, the CDR3 is TGTGCCAGCAGCGACAGGGTTTACAATGAGCAGTTCTTC. It translates to CASSDRVYNEQFF.

The chain employs TRBV4-1 and TRBJ1-6; 9 bases are shared with TRBD1. This CDR3 is built from 16 residues. Trimming at V came to 3 bases and at J to 5 bases, leaving 5 bases not matched to a gene. Germline CDR1 reads MGHRA; CDR2 reads YSYEKL. CDR3 in DNA: TGCGCCAGCAGCCATCGACAGGGGGGTGATAATTCACCCCTCCACTTT. Protein product: CASSHRQGGDNSPLHF.

This clonotype was seen repeatedly, ten times or more. The chain has TRBV6-6 and TRBJ1-1, with D unclear. V lost 8 bases and J 0 bases, leaving 7 bases between the germline ends. The CDR3 is made up of 12 amino acids. Per germline, CDR1 MNHNY and CDR2 SVGAGI (reference sequence). CDR3 region: CASRGMNTEAFF. The DNA of the CDR3 is TGTGCCAGCCGCGGGATGAACACTGAAGCTTTCTTT.

This clonotype occurred a few times. The CDR3 spells CAIYGGMSNQPQHF. The CDR3, as DNA: TGTGCCATCTATGGGGGGATGAGCAATCAGCCCCAGCATTTT. The rearrangement joins TRBV10-3 to TRBJ1-5; TRBD1 might be the D (5 bases). Per germline, CDR1 ENHRY and CDR2 SYGVKD. This CDR3 spans 14 amino acids. The V gene lost 8 bases and the J gene lost 1 base, with 12 bases spanning the gap.

This clonotype was counted only a few times. The chain uses TRBV6-1 and TRBJ2-1, with D unclear. V lost 0 bases to trimming and J lost 7 bases, with 10 bases between them. The germline gives CDR1 MNHNS, CDR2 SASEGT. This CDR3 region has 14 residues. The CDR3 loop is CASSEARTANEQFF. In nucleotides, the CDR3 is TGTGCCAGCAGTGAAGCGCGAACAGCTAATGAGCAGTTCTTC.

J is TRBJ1-2 and V is TRBV28; 8 nucleotides align to TRBD1. V was clipped by 5 bases and J by 7 bases; unmatched bases: 9. Per the germline V gene, CDR1 is MDHEN and CDR2 is SYDVKM. This CDR3 is 14 amino acids long. The CDR3 region is CASSPTGDLCGYTF. The CDR3 DNA is TGTGCCAGCAGTCCGACAGGGGATCTTTGTGGCTACACCTTC.

The sample holds a few counts of this clonotype. The chain is built from TRBV27 and TRBJ2-7; D is unclear. CDR3 length: 13 amino acids. CDR1 and CDR2 (germline): MNHEY, SMNVEV (reference sequence). With 4 bases removed from V and 3 bases from J, the gap between germline ends came to 10 bases. The CDR3 sequence is CASSSYQNYEQYF. CDR3 nucleotide sequence: TGTGCCAGCAGTTCTTACCAAAACTACGAGCAGTACTTC.

Comments on this clonotype: Lacking the conserved final phenylalanine or tryptophan, this CDR3 likely reflects a read error. The chain links TRBV6-6 to TRBJ2-5, with 9 bases lining up with TRBD1. The better agreement between TRBJ2-7 and the DNA end casts doubt on the J call. This CDR3 region has 17 residues. In germline, CDR1 is MNHNY, CDR2 SVGAGI (reference sequence). Here the CDR3 DNA reads TGTGCCAGCAGTTACTCTATGGGGACAGGGCAGGTCTACGAGCAGTACTAC. Protein: CASSYSMGTGQVYEQYY.